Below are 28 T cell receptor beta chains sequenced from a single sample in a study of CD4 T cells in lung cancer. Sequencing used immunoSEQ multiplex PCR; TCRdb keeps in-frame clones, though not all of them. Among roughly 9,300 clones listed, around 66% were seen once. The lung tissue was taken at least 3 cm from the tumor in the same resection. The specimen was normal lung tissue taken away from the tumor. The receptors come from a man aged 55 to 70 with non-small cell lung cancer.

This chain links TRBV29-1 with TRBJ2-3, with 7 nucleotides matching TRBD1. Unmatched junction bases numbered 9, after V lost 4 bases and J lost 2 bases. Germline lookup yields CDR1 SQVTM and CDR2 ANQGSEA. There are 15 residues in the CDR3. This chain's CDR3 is CSVVIRQGDTDTQYF. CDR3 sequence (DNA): TGCAGCGTTGTTATTCGGCAGGGGGACACAGATACGCAGTATTTT.

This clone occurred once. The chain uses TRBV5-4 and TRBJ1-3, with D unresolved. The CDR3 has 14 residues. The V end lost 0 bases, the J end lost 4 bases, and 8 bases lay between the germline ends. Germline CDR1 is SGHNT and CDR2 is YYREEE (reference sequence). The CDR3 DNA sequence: TGTGCCAGCAGCTTGGGAGGGTCCGGAAACACCATATATTTT. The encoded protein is CASSLGGSGNTIYF.

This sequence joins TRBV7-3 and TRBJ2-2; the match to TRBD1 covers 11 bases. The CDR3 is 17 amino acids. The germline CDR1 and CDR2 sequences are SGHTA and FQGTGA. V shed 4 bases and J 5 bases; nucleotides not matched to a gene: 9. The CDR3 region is CASSSTMDRGRTGELFF. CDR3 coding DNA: TGTGCCAGCAGCTCGACCATGGACAGGGGGCGGACCGGGGAGCTGTTTTTT.

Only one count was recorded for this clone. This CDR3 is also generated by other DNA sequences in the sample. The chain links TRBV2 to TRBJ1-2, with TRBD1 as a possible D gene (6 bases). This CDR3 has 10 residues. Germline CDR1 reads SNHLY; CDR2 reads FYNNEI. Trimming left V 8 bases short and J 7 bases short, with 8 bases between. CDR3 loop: CASYRVGYTF. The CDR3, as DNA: TGTGCCAGCTACAGGGTTGGCTACACCTTC.

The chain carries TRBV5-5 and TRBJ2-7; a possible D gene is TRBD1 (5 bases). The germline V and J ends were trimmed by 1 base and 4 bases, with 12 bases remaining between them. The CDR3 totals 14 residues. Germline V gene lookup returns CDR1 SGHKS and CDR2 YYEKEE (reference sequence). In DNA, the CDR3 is TGTGCCAGCAGCTTGTCCACAGGCAGGTACGAGCAGTACTTC. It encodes CASSLSTGRYEQYF.

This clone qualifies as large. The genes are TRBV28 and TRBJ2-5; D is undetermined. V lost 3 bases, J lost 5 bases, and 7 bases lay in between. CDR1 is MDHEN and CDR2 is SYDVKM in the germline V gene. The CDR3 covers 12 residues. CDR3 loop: CASSFMFETQYF. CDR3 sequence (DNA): TGTGCCAGCAGTTTTATGTTTGAGACCCAGTACTTC.

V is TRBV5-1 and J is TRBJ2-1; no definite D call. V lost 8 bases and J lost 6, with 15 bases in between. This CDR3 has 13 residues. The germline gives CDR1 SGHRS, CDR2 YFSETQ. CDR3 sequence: CASSRGPGNEQFF. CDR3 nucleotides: TGCGCCAGTAGCCGCGGCCCCGGCAATGAGCAGTTCTTC.

The CDR3 sequence: CSVRGTGVEKLFF. CDR3 nucleotide sequence: TGCAGCGTACGAGGGACAGGGGTAGAAAAACTGTTTTTT. The chain couples TRBV29-1 to TRBJ1-4; 10 nucleotides agree with TRBD1. Trimming cost V 6 bases and J 8 bases; bases outside gene matches: 6. CDR1 and CDR2 from the germline V gene are SQVTM and ANQGSEA. This CDR3 contains 13 residues.

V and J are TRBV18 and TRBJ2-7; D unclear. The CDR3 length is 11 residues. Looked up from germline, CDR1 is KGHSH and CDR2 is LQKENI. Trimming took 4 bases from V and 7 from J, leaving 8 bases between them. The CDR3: CASSLRSEQYF. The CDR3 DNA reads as TGTGCCAGCTCACTCAGATCGGAGCAGTACTTC. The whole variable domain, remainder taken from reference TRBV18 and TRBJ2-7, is NAGVMQNPRHLVRRRGQEARLRCSPMKGHSHVYWYRQLPEEGLKFMVYLQKENIIDESGMPKERFSAEFPKEGPSILRIQQVVRGDSAAYFCASSLRSEQYFGPGTRLTVT.

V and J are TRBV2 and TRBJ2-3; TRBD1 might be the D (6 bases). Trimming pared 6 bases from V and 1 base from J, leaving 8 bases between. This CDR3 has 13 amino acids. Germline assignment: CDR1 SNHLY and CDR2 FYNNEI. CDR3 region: CASSRGGTDTQYF. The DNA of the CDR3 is TGTGCCAGCAGCAGGGGTGGCACAGATACGCAGTATTTT. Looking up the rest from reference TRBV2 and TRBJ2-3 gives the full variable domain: EPEVTQTPSHQVTQMGQEVILRCVPISNHLYFYWYRQILGQKVEFLVSFYNNEISEKSEIFDDQFSVERPDGSNFTLKIRSTKLEDSAMYFCASSRGGTDTQYFGPGTRLTVL.

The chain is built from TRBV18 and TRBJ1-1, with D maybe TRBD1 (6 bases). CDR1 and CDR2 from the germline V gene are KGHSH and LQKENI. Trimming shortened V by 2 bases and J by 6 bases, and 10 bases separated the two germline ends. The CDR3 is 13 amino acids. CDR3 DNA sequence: TGTGCCAGCTCACCAAACAGGGTGGCTGAAGCTTTCTTT. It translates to CASSPNRVAEAFF.

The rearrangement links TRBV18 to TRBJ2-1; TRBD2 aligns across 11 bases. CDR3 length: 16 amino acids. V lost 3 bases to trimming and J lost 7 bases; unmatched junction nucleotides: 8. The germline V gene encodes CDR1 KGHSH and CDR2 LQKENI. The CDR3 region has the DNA TGTGCCAGCTCACCGCAACTAGCGGGAGCTGGTAATGAGCAGTTCTTC. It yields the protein CASSPQLAGAGNEQFF.

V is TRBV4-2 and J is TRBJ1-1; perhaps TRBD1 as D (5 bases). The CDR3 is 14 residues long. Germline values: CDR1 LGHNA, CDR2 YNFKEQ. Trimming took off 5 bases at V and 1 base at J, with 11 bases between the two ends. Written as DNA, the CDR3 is TGTGCCAGCAGCGAGGAGGGACGGAACACTGAAGCTTTCTTT. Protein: CASSEEGRNTEAFF.

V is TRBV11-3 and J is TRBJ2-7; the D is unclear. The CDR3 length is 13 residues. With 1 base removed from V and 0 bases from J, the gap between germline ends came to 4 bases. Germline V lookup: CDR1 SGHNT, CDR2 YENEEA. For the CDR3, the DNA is TGTGCCAGCAGCTTAGCCAGCTCCTACGAGCAGTACTTC. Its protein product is CASSLASSYEQYF.

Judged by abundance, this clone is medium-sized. The CDR3 region is CASSQEFGTSGNEQFF. For the CDR3, the DNA is TGTGCCAGCAGCCAAGAGTTCGGGACTAGCGGGAATGAGCAGTTCTTC. The chain has TRBV14 and TRBJ2-1; 12 positions agree with TRBD2. V shed 0 bases, J shed 7 bases, and the junction held 4 bases outside the gene matches. This CDR3 contains 16 residues. Germline loops: CDR1 SGHDN, CDR2 FVKESK.

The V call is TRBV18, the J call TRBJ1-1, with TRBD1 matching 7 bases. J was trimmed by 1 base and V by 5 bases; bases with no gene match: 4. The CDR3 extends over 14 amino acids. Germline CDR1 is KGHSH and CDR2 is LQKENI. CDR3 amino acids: CASSVDRRNTEAFF. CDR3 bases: TGTGCCAGCTCAGTGGACAGGAGGAACACTGAAGCTTTCTTT.

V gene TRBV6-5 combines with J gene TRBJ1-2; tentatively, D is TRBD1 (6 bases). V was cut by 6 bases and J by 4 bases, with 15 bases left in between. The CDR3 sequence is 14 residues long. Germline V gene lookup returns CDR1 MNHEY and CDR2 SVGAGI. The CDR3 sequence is CASRRGQSIYGYTF. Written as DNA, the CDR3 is TGTGCCAGCAGGAGAGGACAGTCAATCTATGGCTACACCTTC.

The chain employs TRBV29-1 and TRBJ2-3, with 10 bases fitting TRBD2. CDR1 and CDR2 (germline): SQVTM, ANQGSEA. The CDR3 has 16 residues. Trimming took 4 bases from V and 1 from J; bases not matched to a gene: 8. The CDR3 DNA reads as TGCAGCGTTGTGCTAGCGGGAGAGGAGGGCACAGATACGCAGTATTTT. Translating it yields CSVVLAGEEGTDTQYF.

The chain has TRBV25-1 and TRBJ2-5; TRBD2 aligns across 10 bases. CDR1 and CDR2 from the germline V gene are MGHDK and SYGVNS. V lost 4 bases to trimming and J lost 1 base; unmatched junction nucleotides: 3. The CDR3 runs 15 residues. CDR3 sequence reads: CASSVLAGGQETQYF. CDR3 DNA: TGTGCCAGCAGTGTGTTAGCGGGAGGCCAAGAGACCCAGTACTTC.

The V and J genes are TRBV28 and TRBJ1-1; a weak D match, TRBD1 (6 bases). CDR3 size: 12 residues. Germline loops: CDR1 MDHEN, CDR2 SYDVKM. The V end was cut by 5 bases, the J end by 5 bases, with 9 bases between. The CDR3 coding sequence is TGTGCCAGCAGTAGCGGACAGACTGAAGCTTTCTTT. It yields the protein CASSSGQTEAFF.

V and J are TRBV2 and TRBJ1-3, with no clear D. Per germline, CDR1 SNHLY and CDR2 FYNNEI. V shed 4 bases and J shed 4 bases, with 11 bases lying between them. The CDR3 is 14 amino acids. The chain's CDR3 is CASSVGGGGNTIYF. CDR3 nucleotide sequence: TGTGCCAGCAGTGTAGGCGGTGGAGGAAACACCATATATTTT. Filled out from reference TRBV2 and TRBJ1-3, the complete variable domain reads EPEVTQTPSHQVTQMGQEVILRCVPISNHLYFYWYRQILGQKVEFLVSFYNNEISEKSEIFDDQFSVERPDGSNFTLKIRSTKLEDSAMYFCASSVGGGGNTIYFGEGSWLTVV.

CDR3 nucleotides: TGTGCCTGGACTCAAAGACAGGGTTACATGAACACTGAAGCTTTCTTT. This encodes CAWTQRQGYMNTEAFF. The chain uses TRBV30 and TRBJ1-1; 7 bases agree with TRBD1. The CDR3 covers 16 residues. Trimming at V came to 4 bases and at J to 0 bases, leaving 11 bases not matched to a gene. The germline V gene encodes CDR1 GTSNPN and CDR2 SVGIG (reference sequence).

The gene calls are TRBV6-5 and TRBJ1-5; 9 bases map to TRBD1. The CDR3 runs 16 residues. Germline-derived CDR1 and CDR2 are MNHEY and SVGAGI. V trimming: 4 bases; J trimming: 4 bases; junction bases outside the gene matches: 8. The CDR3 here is CASSSRQGVGNQPQHF. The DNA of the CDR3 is TGTGCCAGCAGTTCTCGACAGGGGGTAGGGAATCAGCCCCAGCATTTT.

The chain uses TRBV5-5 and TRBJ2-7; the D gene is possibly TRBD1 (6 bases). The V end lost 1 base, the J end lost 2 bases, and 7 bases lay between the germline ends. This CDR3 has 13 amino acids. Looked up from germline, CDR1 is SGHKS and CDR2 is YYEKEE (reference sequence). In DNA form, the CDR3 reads TGTGCCAGCAGCTTGAGGACAGCCTACGAGCAGTACTTC. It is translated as CASSLRTAYEQYF.

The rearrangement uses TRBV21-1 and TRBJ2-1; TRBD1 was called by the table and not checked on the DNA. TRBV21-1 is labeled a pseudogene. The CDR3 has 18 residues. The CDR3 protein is CASSKVKDLDRGLNEQFF. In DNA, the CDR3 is TGTGCCAGCAGCAAAGTTAAAGATCTCGACAGGGGGCTCAATGAGCAGTTCTTC.

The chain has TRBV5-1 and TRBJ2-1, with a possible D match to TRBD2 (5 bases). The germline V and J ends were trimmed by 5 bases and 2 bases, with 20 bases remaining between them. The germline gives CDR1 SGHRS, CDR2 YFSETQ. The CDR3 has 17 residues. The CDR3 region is CASRLALAPGTYNEQFF. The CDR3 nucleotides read TGCGCCAGCAGGCTTGCCCTAGCCCCCGGGACCTACAATGAGCAGTTCTTC.

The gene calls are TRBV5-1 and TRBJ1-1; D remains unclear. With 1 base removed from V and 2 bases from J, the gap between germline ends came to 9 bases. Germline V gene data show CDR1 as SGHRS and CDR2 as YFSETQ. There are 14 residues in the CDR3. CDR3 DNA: TGCGCCAGCAGCTTGTCGGAGCGAAACACTGAAGCTTTCTTT. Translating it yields CASSLSERNTEAFF.

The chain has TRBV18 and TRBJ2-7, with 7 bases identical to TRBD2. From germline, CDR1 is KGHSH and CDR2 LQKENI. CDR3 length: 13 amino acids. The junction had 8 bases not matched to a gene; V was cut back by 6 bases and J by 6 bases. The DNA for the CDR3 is TGTGCCAGCTCCCAGGGAGGGATGCGCGAGCAGTACGTC. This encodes CASSQGGMREQYV.